This T cell receptor (beta chain) comes out of a study of T-cell memory formation after mild COVID-19. Study-level points and caveats: Day 15 to 85 contracting clones showed balanced CD4/CD8; later expanders leaned CD4+.

One entry per CDR3 protein, called by TCRdb with MiXCR from the 5' RACE reads. This sample carries under 300,000 distinct CDR3 sequences, 8% to 10% of them seen once, and the ten largest clones take 20% to 25%. J lost 0 bases, V lost 1 base, and 7 bases had no gene match. The CDR3 is made up of 17 amino acids. Germline loops: CDR1 SGHAT, CDR2 FQNNGV. This clonotype was counted at least ten times. Its target is not known. Input material: PBMCs or a T cell subset sorted from them (not recorded which). The rearrangement links TRBV11-2 to TRBJ2-5, with 8 bases identical to TRBD2. This receptor was obtained from a young man who had mild COVID-19 (a few samples of this study predate the infection). Cell type and time point are not known. The chain's CDR3 is CASSLVPAGAYQETQYF. The CDR3 DNA sequence: TGTGCCAGCAGCTTAGTACCAGCGGGGGCCTACCAAGAGACCCAGTACTTC.